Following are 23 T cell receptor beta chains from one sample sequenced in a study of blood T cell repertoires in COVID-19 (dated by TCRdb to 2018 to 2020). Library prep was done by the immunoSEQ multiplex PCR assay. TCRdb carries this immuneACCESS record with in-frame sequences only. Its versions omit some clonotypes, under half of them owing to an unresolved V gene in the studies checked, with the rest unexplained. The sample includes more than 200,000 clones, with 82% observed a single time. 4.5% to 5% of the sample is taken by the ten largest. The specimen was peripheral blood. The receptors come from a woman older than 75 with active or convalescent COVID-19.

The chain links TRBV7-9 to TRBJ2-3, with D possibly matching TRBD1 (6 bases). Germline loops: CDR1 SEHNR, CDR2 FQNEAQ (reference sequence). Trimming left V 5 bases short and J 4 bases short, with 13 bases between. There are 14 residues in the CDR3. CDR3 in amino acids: CASSPIGQPDTQYF. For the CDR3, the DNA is TGTGCCAGCAGCCCGATCGGACAGCCAGATACGCAGTATTTT.

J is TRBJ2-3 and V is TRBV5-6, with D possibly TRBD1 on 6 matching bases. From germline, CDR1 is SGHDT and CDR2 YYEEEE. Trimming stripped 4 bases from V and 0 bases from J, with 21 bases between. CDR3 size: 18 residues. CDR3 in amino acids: CASSTEQVTGVSTDTQYF. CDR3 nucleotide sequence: TGTGCCAGCAGCACCGAGCAGGTGACAGGCGTAAGCACAGATACGCAGTATTTT.

CDR3 in DNA: TGTGCCAGCAGTCCAAACAGGGGGCGAGTTAATGGCTACACCTTC. This translates into CASSPNRGRVNGYTF. This chain links TRBV27 with TRBJ1-2; the match to TRBD1 covers 9 bases. Trimming took 5 bases from V and 6 from J; bases not matched to a gene: 10. Per the germline V gene, CDR1 is MNHEY and CDR2 is SMNVEV (reference sequence). The CDR3 has 15 amino acids.

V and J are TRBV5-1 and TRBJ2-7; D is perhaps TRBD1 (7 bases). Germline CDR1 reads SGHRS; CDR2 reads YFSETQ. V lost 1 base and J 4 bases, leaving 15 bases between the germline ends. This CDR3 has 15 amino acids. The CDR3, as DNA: TGCGCCAGCAGCTTGATGCAGGGGGGAGGTTACGAGCAGTACTTC. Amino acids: CASSLMQGGGYEQYF.

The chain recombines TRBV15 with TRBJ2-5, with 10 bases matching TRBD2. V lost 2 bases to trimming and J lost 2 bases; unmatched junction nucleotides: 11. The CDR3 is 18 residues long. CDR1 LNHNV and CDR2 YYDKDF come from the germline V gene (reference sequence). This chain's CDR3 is CATSRLSFSGGNQETQYF. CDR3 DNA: TGTGCCACCAGCAGACTCAGCTTTAGCGGGGGGAATCAAGAGACCCAGTACTTC. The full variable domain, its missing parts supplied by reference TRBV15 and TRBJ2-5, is DAMVIQNPRYQVTQFGKPVTLSCSQTLNHNVMYWYQQKSSQAPKLLFHYYDKDFNNEADTPDNFQSRRPNTSFCFLDIRSPGLGDTAMYLCATSRLSFSGGNQETQYFGPGTRLLVL.

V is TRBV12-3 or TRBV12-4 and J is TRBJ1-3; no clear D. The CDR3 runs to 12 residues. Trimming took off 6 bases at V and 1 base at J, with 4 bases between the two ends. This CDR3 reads CASRESGNTIYF. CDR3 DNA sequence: TGTGCCAGCAGGGAGTCTGGAAACACCATATATTTT.

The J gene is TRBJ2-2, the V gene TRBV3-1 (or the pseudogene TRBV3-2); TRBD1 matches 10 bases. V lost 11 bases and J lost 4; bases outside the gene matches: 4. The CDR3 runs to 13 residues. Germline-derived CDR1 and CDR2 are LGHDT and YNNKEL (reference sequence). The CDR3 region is CADRGRGTGELFF. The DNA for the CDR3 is TGTGCCGACAGGGGGCGAGGCACCGGGGAGCTGTTTTTT.

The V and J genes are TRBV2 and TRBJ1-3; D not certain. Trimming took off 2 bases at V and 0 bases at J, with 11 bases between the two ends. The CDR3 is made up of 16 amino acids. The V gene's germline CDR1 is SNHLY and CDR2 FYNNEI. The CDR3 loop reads CASSEMQALSGNTIYF. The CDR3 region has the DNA TGTGCCAGCAGTGAAATGCAGGCTCTCTCTGGAAACACCATATATTTT. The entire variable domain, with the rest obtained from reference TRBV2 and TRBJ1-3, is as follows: EPEVTQTPSHQVTQMGQEVILRCVPISNHLYFYWYRQILGQKVEFLVSFYNNEISEKSEIFDDQFSVERPDGSNFTLKIRSTKLEDSAMYFCASSEMQALSGNTIYFGEGSWLTVV.

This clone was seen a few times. CDR3 DNA: TGTGCCAGCAGTTACGGGCGAGAGAACACTGAAGCTTTCTTT. Translation: CASSYGRENTEAFF. V is TRBV6-5 and J is TRBJ1-1; D not resolved. In germline, CDR1 is MNHEY, CDR2 SVGAGI. The CDR3 loop spans 14 amino acids. The germline V and J ends were trimmed by 2 bases and 1 base, with 8 bases remaining between them.

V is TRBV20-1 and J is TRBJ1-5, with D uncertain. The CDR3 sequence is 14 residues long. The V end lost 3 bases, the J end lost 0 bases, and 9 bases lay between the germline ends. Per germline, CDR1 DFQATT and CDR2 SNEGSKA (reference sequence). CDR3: CSASSGNSNQPQHF. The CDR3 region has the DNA TGCAGTGCTAGTTCAGGTAATAGCAATCAGCCCCAGCATTTT.

The CDR3 DNA is TGTGCCAGCAGCATAACTAGCGGGAATTCCTACGAGCAGTACTTC. Protein: CASSITSGNSYEQYF. The gene calls are TRBV7-2 and TRBJ2-7; 10 bases align to TRBD2. This CDR3 has 15 amino acids. The germline gives CDR1 SGHTA, CDR2 FQGNSA. Trimming at V came to 5 bases and at J to 1 base, leaving 5 bases not matched to a gene.

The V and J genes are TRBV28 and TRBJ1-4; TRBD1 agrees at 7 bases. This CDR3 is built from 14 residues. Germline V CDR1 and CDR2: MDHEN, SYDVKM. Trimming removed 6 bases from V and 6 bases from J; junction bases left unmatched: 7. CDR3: CASRRGGAYEKLFF. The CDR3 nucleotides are TGTGCCAGCAGGAGAGGGGGCGCGTATGAAAAACTGTTTTTT.

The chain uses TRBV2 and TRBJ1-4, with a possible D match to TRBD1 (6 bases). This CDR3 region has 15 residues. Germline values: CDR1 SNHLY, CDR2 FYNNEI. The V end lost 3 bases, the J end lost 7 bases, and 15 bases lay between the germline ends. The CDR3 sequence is CASSENGQSAEKLFF. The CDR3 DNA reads TGTGCCAGCAGTGAGAACGGACAGTCGGCTGAAAAACTGTTTTTT.

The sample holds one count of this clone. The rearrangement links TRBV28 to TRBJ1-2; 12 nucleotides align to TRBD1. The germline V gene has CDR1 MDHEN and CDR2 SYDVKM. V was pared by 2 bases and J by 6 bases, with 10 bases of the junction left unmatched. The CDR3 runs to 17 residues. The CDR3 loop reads CASSLMGDRGRLNGYTF. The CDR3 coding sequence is TGTGCCAGCAGTTTAATGGGGGACAGGGGGCGATTGAATGGCTACACCTTC.

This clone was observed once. The CDR3 spells CASSLQGVNEKLFF. The CDR3 DNA reads as TGTGCCAGCAGCTTACAGGGTGTTAATGAAAAACTGTTTTTT. The chain links TRBV7-9 to TRBJ1-4, with D possibly being TRBD1 (5 bases). Germline assignment: CDR1 SEHNR and CDR2 FQNEAQ (reference sequence). The V and J ends lost 2 bases and 4 bases respectively, with 8 bases between them. The CDR3 is 14 amino acids.

This chain's CDR3 is CASSEPRSSYNSPLHF. CDR3 bases: TGTGCCAGCAGTGAACCACGGAGCTCCTATAATTCACCCCTCCACTTT. This sequence joins TRBV6-1 and TRBJ1-6, with unresolved D. Germline CDR1 reads MNHNS; CDR2 reads SASEGT. This CDR3 comprises 16 residues. V dropped 2 bases and J dropped 0 bases, with 8 bases sitting between them.

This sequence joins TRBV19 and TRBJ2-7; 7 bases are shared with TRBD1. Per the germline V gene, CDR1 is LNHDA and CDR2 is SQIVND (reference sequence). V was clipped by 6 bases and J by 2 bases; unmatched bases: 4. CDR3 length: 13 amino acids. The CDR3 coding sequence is TGTGCCAGTAGGGGGACAGCAGCCTACGAGCAGTACTTC. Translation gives CASRGTAAYEQYF. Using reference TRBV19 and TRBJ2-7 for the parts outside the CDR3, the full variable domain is DGGITQSPKYLFRKEGQNVTLSCEQNLNHDAMYWYRQDPGQGLRLIYYSQIVNDFQKGDIAEGYSVSREKKESFPLTVTSAQKNPTAFYLCASRGTAAYEQYFGPGTRLTVT.

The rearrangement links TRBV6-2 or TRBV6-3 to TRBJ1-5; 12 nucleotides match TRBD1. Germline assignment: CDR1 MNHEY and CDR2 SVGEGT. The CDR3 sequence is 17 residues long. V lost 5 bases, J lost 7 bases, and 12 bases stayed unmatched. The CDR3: CASSQIRDRGPEQPQHF. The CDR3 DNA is TGTGCCAGCAGTCAAATCCGGGACAGGGGGCCAGAGCAGCCCCAGCATTTT.

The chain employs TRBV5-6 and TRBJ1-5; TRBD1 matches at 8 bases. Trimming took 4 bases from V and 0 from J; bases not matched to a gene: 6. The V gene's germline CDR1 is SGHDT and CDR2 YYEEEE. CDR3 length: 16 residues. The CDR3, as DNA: TGTGCCAGCAGCCGACGGACAGGGAATAGCAATCAGCCCCAGCATTTT. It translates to CASSRRTGNSNQPQHF.

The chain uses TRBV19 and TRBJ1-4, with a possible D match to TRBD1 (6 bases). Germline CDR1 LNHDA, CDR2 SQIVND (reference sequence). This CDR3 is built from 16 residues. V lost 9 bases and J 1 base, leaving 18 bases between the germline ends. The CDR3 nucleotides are TGTGCCAGCAACCCCCTTGGGGGCCGAACTAATGAAAAACTGTTTTTT. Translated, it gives CASNPLGGRTNEKLFF.

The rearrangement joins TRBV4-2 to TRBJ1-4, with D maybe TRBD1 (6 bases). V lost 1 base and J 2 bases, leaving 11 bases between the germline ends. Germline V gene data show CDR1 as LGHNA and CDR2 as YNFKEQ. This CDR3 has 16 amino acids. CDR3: CASSQVHRETNEKLFF. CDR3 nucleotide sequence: TGTGCCAGCAGCCAAGTCCACAGGGAGACTAATGAAAAACTGTTTTTT.

This CDR3 is CASSDKLANEKLFF. CDR3 in DNA: TGTGCCAGCAGTGACAAGTTAGCTAATGAAAAACTGTTTTTT. V is TRBV2 and J is TRBJ1-4; no firm D call. The CDR3 sequence is 14 residues long. Germline CDR1 SNHLY, CDR2 FYNNEI. The germline V and J ends were trimmed by 3 bases and 3 bases, with 8 bases remaining between them.

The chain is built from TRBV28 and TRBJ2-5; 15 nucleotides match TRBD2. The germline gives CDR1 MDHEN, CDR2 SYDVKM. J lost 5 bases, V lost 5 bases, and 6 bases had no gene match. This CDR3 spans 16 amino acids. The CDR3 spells CASSRTSGGAWETQYF. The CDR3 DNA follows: TGTGCCAGCAGTCGGACTAGCGGGGGGGCCTGGGAGACCCAGTACTTC.